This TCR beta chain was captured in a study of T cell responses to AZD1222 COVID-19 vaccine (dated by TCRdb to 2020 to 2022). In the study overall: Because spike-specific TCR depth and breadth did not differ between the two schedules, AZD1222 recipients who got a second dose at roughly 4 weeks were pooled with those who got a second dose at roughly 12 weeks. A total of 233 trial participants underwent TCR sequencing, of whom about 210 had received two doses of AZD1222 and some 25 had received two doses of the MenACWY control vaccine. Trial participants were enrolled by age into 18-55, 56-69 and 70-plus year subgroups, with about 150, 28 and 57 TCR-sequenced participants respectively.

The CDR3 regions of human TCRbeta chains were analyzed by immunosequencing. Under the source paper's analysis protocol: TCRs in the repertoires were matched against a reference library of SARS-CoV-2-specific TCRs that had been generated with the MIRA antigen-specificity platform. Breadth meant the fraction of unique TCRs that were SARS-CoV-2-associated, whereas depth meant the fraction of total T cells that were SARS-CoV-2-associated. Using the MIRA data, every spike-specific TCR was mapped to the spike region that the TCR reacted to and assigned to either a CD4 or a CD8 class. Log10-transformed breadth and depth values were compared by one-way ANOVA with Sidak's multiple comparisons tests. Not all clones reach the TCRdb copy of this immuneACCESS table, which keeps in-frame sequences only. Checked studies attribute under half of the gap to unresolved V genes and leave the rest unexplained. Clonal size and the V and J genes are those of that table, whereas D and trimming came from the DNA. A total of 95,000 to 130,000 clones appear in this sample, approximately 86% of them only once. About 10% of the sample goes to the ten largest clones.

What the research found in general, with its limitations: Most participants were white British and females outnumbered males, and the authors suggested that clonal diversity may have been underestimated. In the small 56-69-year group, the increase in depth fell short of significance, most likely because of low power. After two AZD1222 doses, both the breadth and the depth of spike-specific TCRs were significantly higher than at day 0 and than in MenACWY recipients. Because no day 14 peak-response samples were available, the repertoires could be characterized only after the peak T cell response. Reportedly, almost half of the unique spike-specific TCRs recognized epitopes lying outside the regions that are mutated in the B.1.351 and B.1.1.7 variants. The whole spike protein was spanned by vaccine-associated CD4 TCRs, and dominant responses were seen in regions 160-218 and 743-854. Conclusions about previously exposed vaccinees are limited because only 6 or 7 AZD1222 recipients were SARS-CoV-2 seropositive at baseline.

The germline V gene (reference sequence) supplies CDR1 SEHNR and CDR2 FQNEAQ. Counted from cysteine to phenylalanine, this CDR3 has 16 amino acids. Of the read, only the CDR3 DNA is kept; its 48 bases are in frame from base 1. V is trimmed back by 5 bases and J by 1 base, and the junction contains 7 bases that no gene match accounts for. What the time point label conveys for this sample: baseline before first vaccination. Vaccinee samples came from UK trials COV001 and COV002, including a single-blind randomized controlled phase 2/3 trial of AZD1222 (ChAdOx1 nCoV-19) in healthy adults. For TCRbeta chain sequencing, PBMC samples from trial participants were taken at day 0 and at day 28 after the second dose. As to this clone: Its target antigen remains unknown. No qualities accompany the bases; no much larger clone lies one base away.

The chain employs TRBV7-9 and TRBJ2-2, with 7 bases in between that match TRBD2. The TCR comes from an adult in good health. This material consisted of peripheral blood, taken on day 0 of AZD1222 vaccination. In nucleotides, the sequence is TGTGCCAGCAGCCCTGTGGAGCGGGGGAACACCGGGGAGCTGTTTTTT. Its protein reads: CASSPVERGNTGELFF. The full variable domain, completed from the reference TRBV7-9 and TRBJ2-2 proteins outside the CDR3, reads DTGVSQNPRHKITKRGQNVTFRCDPISEHNRLYWYRQTLGQGPEFLTYFQNEAQLEKSRLLSDRFSAERPKGSFSTLEIQRTEQGDSAMYLCASSPVERGNTGELFFGEGSRLTVL.